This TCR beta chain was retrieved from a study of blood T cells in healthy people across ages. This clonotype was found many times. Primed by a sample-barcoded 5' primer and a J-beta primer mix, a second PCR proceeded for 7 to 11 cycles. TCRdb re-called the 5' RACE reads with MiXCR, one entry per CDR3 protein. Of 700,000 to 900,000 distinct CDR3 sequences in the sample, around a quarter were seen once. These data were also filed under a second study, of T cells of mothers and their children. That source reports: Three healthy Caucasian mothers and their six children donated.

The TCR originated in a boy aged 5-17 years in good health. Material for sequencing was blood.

The CDR3 spells CASSFRPVGNEQFF. CDR3 DNA: TGTGCCAGCAGTTTCCGGCCAGTCGGCAATGAGCAGTTCTTC. The genes are TRBV28 and TRBJ2-1; D remains unclear. V was shortened by 3 bases and J by 6 bases, with 12 bases between the two germline ends. This CDR3 is 14 amino acids long. Germline V gene lookup returns CDR1 MDHEN and CDR2 SYDVKM.